Given below is one TCR beta chain in context. The antigen is not known. The data stem from a study of T cell responses to AZD1222 COVID-19 vaccine. Study in general: Second-dose schedules of about 4 or about 12 weeks were combined. Study findings and constraints: Most donors were white British, females outnumbered males, and clonal diversity was possibly underestimated. The repertoires were collected only after the peak T cell response. Compared with day 0, the breadth and depth of the Spike-specific TCR repertoire rose significantly after two doses of AZD1222.

The protocol was immunoSEQ multiplex PCR, while the TCRdb copy is restricted to in-frame clones and leaves out a portion. The repertoire holds under 150,000 clones, with around nine tenths as singletons. Germline V gene lookup returns CDR1 SNHLY and CDR2 FYNNEI. The CDR3 consists of 11 residues. The germline V and J ends were trimmed by 7 bases and 6 bases, with 10 bases remaining between them. This chain joins TRBV2 and TRBJ2-7, with D perhaps TRBD2 (5 bases). The material was peripheral blood, obtained on day 0 of AZD1222 vaccination. The receptor's source is an adult in good health. Written as DNA, the CDR3 is TGTGCCAGCACCGAGGGCTTCGAGCAGTACTTC. It encodes CASTEGFEQYF.